The entry below gives a single T cell receptor (beta chain) sequence along with its context. This clonotype was observed many times. This receptor's antigen is unknown. No much larger clone exists at a distance of one base, and base qualities are not known. Ophthalmopathy patients were characterized by moderately to severely active disease, a Clinical Activity Score of at least 3, a NOSPECS grade of at least 4, and a disease duration under 3 months. Anyone with other autoimmune diseases, uncontrolled infections, pregnancy or lactation was excluded from the study. Clinical symptoms, serum thyroxine, TRAb, thyroid ultrasound and orbital computed tomography were used for diagnosis. Ficoll-Paque density gradient centrifugation was used to isolate PBMCs from under 11 ml of fresh peripheral blood. Trizol reagent was used to extract the total RNA, and its quality was then checked on an Agilent 2100 Bioanalyzer.

This sample was included in a study of Graves' ophthalmopathy and Graves' hyperthyroidism (dated by TCRdb to between 2017 and 2018). Broadly, across the study: Peripheral blood was collected before any treatment was given, at the time of initial diagnosis. To tell Graves' ophthalmopathy apart from Graves' hyperthyroidism, and to predict which patients would progress to ophthalmopathy, the study relied on TCR beta repertoire signatures. In total, under 150 blood samples were TCR-sequenced: around 42 ophthalmopathy, some 72 hyperthyroidism and approximately 17 hyperthyroidism-to-ophthalmopathy patients. To explore V-J signatures that distinguish ophthalmopathy from hyperthyroidism, a discovery set of about a hundred patients was enrolled, made up of 43 with ophthalmopathy and some 60 with stable hyperthyroidism. The independent validation cohort included 18 to 20 hyperthyroidism patients plus 17 patients who later progressed from hyperthyroidism to ophthalmopathy. In 6 or 7 hyperthyroidism patients, T-cell repertoires of thyroid tissue and blood were compared. Following sampling, methimazole starting at 30 mg daily was administered to hyperthyroidism patients, and high-dose intravenous methylprednisolone was administered to ophthalmopathy patients. The 95 to 100 discovery patients were randomly divided into training and test sets at a 7:3 ratio. The full study reports these points: Most of the expanded thyroid clonotypes with a frequency above 0.001 were also detected in blood, and it was suggested that the thyroid immune response may be reflected by blood repertoires. No statistical method was used to set the sample size in advance, and the investigators knew which group each participant was assigned to. In cross-validation, the 13-signature model distinguished ophthalmopathy from stable hyperthyroidism with nearly 90% sensitivity and about 84% specificity, and in the test set the corresponding values were roughly 78% and 74%. In validation, the model predicted ophthalmopathy progression with about 71% sensitivity and about 77% specificity; more than ten predicted patients were CT-confirmed with GO in a median of approximately 6.5 months.

V loses 4 bases, J loses 4 bases, and the germline ends lie 11 bases apart. CDR1 is given as SGHAT and CDR2 as FQNNGV, both from the germline V gene. Counted from cysteine to phenylalanine, this CDR3 has 14 amino acids. The retained sequence is limited to the CDR3, 42 bases, with the frame set at the first base. TCR beta CDR3 regions were amplified from RNA transcripts for repertoire sequencing. The first round was an RT-PCR using HTBI primers with the Qiagen OneStep RT-PCR kit, and this first round was followed by a second-round multiplex PCR, then size selection and purification. Libraries were sequenced paired-end with 100 bp reads on an Illumina HiSeq2000. As for how the authors treated the data: Reads were processed with SOAPnuke, discarding reads with adapters, uncalled bases, mean Phred below 15, or no exact constant-primer or identifier match. High-quality paired reads were merged with COPE v1.2.5. Each unique nucleotide sequence was treated as a clonotype, and MiTCR v1.1 was used to align the clonotypes to the IMGT TRB V, D and J references. The analysis was limited to V-J combinations with a frequency above 0.0001, which together covered 99.2% of repertoires. A TCR clonal expansion and chaos score per V-J combination was defined as the ratio of F50 clonal expansion to chaos observed in the TCRdist matrix. Welch's t-statistics and random forest were used to reduce the features to 10 to 15 V-J combinations, which were then used as input to a naive Bayes classifier. The similarity between thyroid and blood repertoires was quantified using the Morisita-Horn index. TCRdb reprocessed the public reads (quality trimming at Q25 with fastp, clone calling with MiXCR) and kept in-frame beta chains. Rows merge per CDR3 protein into single entries with the most common DNA and genes. For this entry, the V and J calls and clone size follow TCRdb and not the study's own pipeline. The sample profile shows over 450,000 distinct CDR3 sequences; roughly an eighth of them were found once. The ten biggest clones cover over 8% of the sample.

The V gene is TRBV11-2 and the J gene is TRBJ1-3, with no reliable assignment of the D segment. The sequencing sample was made of blood. This clonotype originated in a woman in her 30s with Graves' ophthalmopathy. Donor details come from another sample of the same person, matched by shared clones. The nucleotides read TGTGCCAGCAGCTCCCGGCAGTTAGGAAACACCATATATTTT. Its amino acids are CASSSRQLGNTIYF.